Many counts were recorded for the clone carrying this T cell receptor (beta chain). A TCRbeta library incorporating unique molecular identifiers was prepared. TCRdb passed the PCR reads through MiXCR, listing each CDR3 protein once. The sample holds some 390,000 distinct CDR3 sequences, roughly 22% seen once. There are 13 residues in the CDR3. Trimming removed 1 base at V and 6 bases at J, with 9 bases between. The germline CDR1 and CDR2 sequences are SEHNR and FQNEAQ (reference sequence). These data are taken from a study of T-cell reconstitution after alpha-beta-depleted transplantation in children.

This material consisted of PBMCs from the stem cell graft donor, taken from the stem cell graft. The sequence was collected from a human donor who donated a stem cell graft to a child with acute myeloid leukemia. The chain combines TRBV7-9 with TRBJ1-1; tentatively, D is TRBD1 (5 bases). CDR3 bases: TGTGCCAGCAGCTTAGATGGGGGTCCTGAAGCTTTCTTT. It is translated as CASSLDGGPEAFF.